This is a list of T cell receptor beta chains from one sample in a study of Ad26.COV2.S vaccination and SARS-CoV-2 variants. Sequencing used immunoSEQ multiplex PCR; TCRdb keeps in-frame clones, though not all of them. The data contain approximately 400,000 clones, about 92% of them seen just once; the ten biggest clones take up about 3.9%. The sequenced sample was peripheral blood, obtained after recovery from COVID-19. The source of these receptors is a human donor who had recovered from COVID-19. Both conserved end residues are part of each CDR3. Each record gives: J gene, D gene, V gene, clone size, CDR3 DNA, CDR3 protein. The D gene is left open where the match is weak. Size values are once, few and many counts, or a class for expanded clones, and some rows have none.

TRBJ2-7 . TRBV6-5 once TGTGCCAGCAGGGCACTCCTTCAGGGAGAGGAGTACTTC CASRALLQGEEYF
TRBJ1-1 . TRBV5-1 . TGCGCCAGCAGCTTGGAAGGGAGGGGGTTGGCTTTCTTT CASSLEGRGLAFF
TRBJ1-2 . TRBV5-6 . TGTGCCAGCAGCTGGGGGCACCTCTATGGCTACACCTTC CASSWGHLYGYTF
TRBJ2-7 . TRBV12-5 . TGTGCTAGTGCGTTTGGTTTCGACGAGCAGTACTTC CASAFGFDEQYF
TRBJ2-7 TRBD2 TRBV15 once TGTGCCACCAGCAGTTCGGGGGGATCATACGAGCAGTACTTC CATSSSGGSYEQYF
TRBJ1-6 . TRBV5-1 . TGCGCCAGCAGCCTGGGTGAAGGGCGAAGTAATTCACCCCTCCACTTT CASSLGEGRSNSPLHF
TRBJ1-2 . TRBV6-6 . TGTGCCAGCGGCACTCAGGGGTTAGGTTATGGCTACACCTTC CASGTQGLGYGYTF
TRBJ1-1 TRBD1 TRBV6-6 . TGTGCCAGCCCTTCGACAGGGGGTTTCACTGAAGCTTTCTTT CASPSTGGFTEAFF
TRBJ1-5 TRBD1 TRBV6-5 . TGTGCCAGCAGCCAGACAGGGGGGGATCAGCCCCAGCATTTT CASSQTGGDQPQHF
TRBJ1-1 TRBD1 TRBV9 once TGTGCCAGCAGCCTCCTAAGGGACAGGAACACTGAAGCTTTCTTT CASSLLRDRNTEAFF
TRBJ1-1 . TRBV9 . TGTGCCAGCAGCGTAGCGGCCGGGGCGGACACTGAAGCTTTCTTT CASSVAAGADTEAFF
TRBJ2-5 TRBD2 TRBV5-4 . TGTGCCAGCAGCAGCCCGGGACTAGCGGGGGGGATCAACAAGAGAACCCAGTACTTC CASSSPGLAGGINKRTQYF
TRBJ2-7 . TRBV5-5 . TGTGCCAGCAGCTTTCTCCAGGGAACTCCCTACGAGCAGTACTTC CASSFLQGTPYEQYF
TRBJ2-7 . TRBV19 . TGTGCCAGTGGGCAGGGGAGTTCCTACGAGCAGTACTTC CASGQGSSYEQYF
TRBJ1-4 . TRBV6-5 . TGTGCCAGCAGGCAGGGAAGGGAAAAACTGTTTTTT CASRQGREKLFF
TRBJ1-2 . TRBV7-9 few TGTGCCAGCAGCTTAGGAGGGGCTGATGGCTACACCTTC CASSLGGADGYTF
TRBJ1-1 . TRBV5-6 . TGTGCCAGCAGCTCGTTAGGGGGGAACACTGAAGCTTTCTTT CASSSLGGNTEAFF
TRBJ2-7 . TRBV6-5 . TGTGCCAGCAGTTACGAGGCCAGCGAATACGAGCAGTACTTC CASSYEASEYEQYF